The 25 T cell receptor beta chains given below trace back to one sample, sequenced in a study of T cells after yellow fever vaccination. TCRdb reprocessed the 5' RACE reads via MiXCR and lists one record per CDR3 protein. The sample lists some 420,000 distinct CDR3 sequences; approximately 18% were seen once. The sequences come from PBMCs, collected before the yellow fever booster vaccination. These receptors came from a man younger than 30 who received the YFV17D yellow fever vaccine.

Many counts were recorded for this clonotype. V gene TRBV7-2 combines with J gene TRBJ1-1; no clear D gene. CDR1 and CDR2 from the germline V gene are SGHTA and FQGNSA. V was shortened by 3 bases and J by 5 bases, with 10 bases between the two germline ends. The CDR3 sequence is 13 residues long. CDR3: CASSFRGRTEAFF. DNA for the CDR3: TGTGCCAGCAGCTTTCGAGGGAGGACTGAAGCTTTCTTT.

The table lists this clonotype with a few counts. J is TRBJ1-2 and V is TRBV18; D perhaps matches TRBD1 (5 bases). This CDR3 has 15 amino acids. Germline CDR1 and CDR2: KGHSH and LQKENI. V lost 2 bases, J lost 0 bases, and 10 bases lay in between. Here the CDR3 reads CASSPDQGSNYGYTF. CDR3 bases: TGTGCCAGCTCACCAGATCAGGGATCTAACTATGGCTACACCTTC.

CDR3 DNA: TGCGCCAGCAGTCAAACTGGGACAGGGTATTTAAGCGCCAAAAACATTCAGTACTTC. This codes for CASSQTGTGYLSAKNIQYF. V gene TRBV23-1 combines with J gene TRBJ2-4, with 9 bases fitting TRBD1. TRBV23-1 is sorted into the ORF group, with uncertain function. Trimming removed 2 bases from V and 1 base from J; junction bases left unmatched: 12. This CDR3 is 19 amino acids long.

The J gene is TRBJ1-4, the V gene TRBV5-1; D remains unclear. Per the germline V gene, CDR1 is SGHRS and CDR2 is YFSETQ. With 4 bases removed from V and 3 bases from J, the gap between germline ends came to 13 bases. The CDR3 contains 15 residues. Here the CDR3 reads CASSHDPQANEKLFF. The CDR3 coding sequence is TGCGCCAGCAGCCACGACCCGCAGGCTAATGAAAAACTGTTTTTT.

This clonotype came up many times. The chain has TRBV5-1 and TRBJ2-1; the D gene could be TRBD1 or TRBD2 (5 bases each). CDR1 is SGHRS and CDR2 is YFSETQ in the germline V gene. The CDR3 has 15 residues. Deletions cut 3 bases from V and 6 bases from J, with 16 bases between. The CDR3 DNA sequence: TGCGCCAGCAGCTCGGGGCAGGGAGACCGCAATGAGCAGTTCTTC. As protein: CASSSGQGDRNEQFF.

The gene calls are TRBV4-1 and TRBJ2-1, with unresolved D. The germline V gene has CDR1 MGHRA and CDR2 YSYEKL. Trimming took 4 bases from V and 2 from J, leaving 9 bases between them. The CDR3 spans 14 residues. CDR3 nucleotide sequence: TGCGCCAGCAGCCCTGACGGGCCCTACAATGAGCAGTTCTTC. This encodes CASSPDGPYNEQFF.

The CDR3 DNA follows: TGTGCCAGCAGTTTATCGGGACAAGGTAGTGCCGAGCAGTACTTC. It is translated as CASSLSGQGSAEQYF. The rearrangement uses TRBV27 and TRBJ2-7; D is perhaps TRBD1 (6 bases). The germline V gene has CDR1 MNHEY and CDR2 SMNVEV (reference sequence). Trimming stripped 0 bases from V and 6 bases from J, with 15 bases between. The CDR3 length is 15 residues.

The chain recombines TRBV7-9 with TRBJ1-1, with TRBD1 matching over 7 bases. This CDR3 region has 16 residues. The V segment lost 4 bases and the J segment 5 bases; nucleotides outside the gene matches: 13. The germline gives CDR1 SEHNR, CDR2 FQNEAQ (reference sequence). Written as DNA, the CDR3 is TGTGCCAGCAGCTCCCGGGACAGCTCTCGGGGGACTGAAGCTTTCTTT. Translating it yields CASSSRDSSRGTEAFF.

The chain combines TRBV5-1 with TRBJ2-7, with D perhaps matching TRBD1 or TRBD2 (5 bases each). Germline V gene lookup returns CDR1 SGHRS and CDR2 YFSETQ. The CDR3 extends over 15 amino acids. Trimming took 4 bases from V and 2 from J, leaving 16 bases between them. The CDR3 here is CASSTGGVKTYEQYF. CDR3 nucleotide sequence: TGCGCCAGCAGCACTGGGGGTGTCAAGACCTACGAGCAGTACTTC.

CDR3 residues: CASRTGTLTDTQYF. DNA of the CDR3: TGCGCCAGCAGAACCGGGACTCTCACAGATACGCAGTATTTT. This chain connects TRBV10-2 to TRBJ2-3, with TRBD2 as a possible D gene (6 bases). The CDR3 is 14 amino acids. The germline gives CDR1 WSHSY, CDR2 SAAADI. Trimming left V 6 bases short and J 2 bases short, with 12 bases between.

This clonotype was counted only a few times. The rearrangement uses TRBV4-2 and TRBJ2-1; D is ambiguous. Per the germline V gene, CDR1 is LGHNA and CDR2 is YNFKEQ. V was clipped by 1 base and J by 7 bases, with 8 bases between them. The CDR3 consists of 13 residues. The CDR3 coding sequence is TGTGCCAGCAGCCAAGCTTTGGTTAATGAGCAGTTCTTC. Translated, it gives CASSQALVNEQFF.

This clonotype was counted between two and nine times. The V gene is TRBV7-2, the J gene TRBJ1-1; 7 bases line up with TRBD1. The CDR3 is 14 amino acids. Germline V gene sequence: CDR1 SGHTA, CDR2 FQGNSA. The trim removed 6 bases at V and 5 bases at J, leaving 9 bases unmatched. The CDR3 is CASSLYRGRTEAFF. Here the CDR3 DNA reads TGTGCCAGCAGTTTATACAGGGGTAGAACTGAAGCTTTCTTT.

The CDR3 is CASSEDLVGGANTGELFF. In DNA, the CDR3 is TGTGCCAGCAGTGAAGACTTGGTGGGAGGGGCGAACACCGGGGAGCTGTTTTTT. The chain employs TRBV2 and TRBJ2-2, with TRBD2 matching 7 bases. The trim removed 1 base at V and 0 bases at J, leaving 8 bases unmatched. CDR1 and CDR2 from the germline V gene are SNHLY and FYNNEI. This CDR3 contains 18 residues.

The J gene is TRBJ1-1, the V gene TRBV7-7; D gene uncertain. Germline CDR1 SSHAT, CDR2 FNYEAQ (reference sequence). The CDR3 length is 13 residues. The CDR3 reads CATRSLMNTEAFF. CDR3 in DNA: TGTGCTACCCGCAGTCTCATGAACACTGAAGCTTTCTTT.

A few counts support this clonotype. The gene calls are TRBV20-1 and TRBJ1-3; tentatively, D is TRBD1 (6 bases). V lost 0 bases and J 3 bases, leaving 12 bases between the germline ends. The V gene's germline CDR1 is DFQATT and CDR2 SNEGSKA (reference sequence). The CDR3 spans 15 residues. CDR3 bases: TGCAGTGCTAGAGACCGGCAGGGGTTTGGAAACACCATATATTTT. This translates into CSARDRQGFGNTIYF.

This clonotype was recorded many times. The genes are TRBV5-1 and TRBJ2-1; 13 bases agree with TRBD2. V shed 4 bases, J shed 9 bases, and the junction held 10 bases outside the gene matches. The V gene's germline CDR1 is SGHRS and CDR2 YFSETQ. CDR3 length: 16 residues. The CDR3 loop is CASSALTSGGAREQFF. CDR3 nucleotide sequence: TGCGCCAGCAGCGCACTCACTAGCGGGGGGGCCCGTGAGCAGTTCTTC.

This clonotype was seen a handful of times. The V call is TRBV5-1, the J call TRBJ2-3; 11 nucleotides line up with TRBD1. J gave up 5 bases and V 10 bases, and 12 bases lay outside the gene matches. The germline V gene has CDR1 SGHRS and CDR2 YFSETQ. CDR3 length: 15 residues. The CDR3 is CASGYGQGAGDTQYF. The CDR3 DNA reads TGCGCCTCGGGATATGGACAGGGGGCGGGAGATACGCAGTATTTT. Full variable domain (outside the CDR3, taken from reference TRBV5-1 and TRBJ2-3): KAGVTQTPRYLIKTRGQQVTLSCSPISGHRSVSWYQQTPGQGLQFLFEYFSETQRNKGNFPGRFSGRQFSNSRSEMNVSTLELGDSALYLCASGYGQGAGDTQYFGPGTRLTVL.

Note on this clonotype: At one end the junction does not follow the germline gene, possibly because of a read error. The V and J genes are TRBV5-6 and TRBJ2-3, with TRBD2 matching 8 bases. The CDR3 runs to 16 residues. Germline loops: CDR1 SGHDT, CDR2 YYEEEE. CDR3 in DNA: TGCGCCAGCAGCTTGATGAGCGGGGGACTCGGGGATACGCAGTATTTT. Translating gives CASSLMSGGLGDTQYF.

A single count supports this clonotype. The V call is TRBV7-2, the J call TRBJ2-5, with D perhaps TRBD1 (5 bases). Germline values: CDR1 SGHTA, CDR2 FQGNSA. The CDR3 is made up of 16 amino acids. V shed 1 base and J shed 2 bases, with 14 bases lying between them. CDR3 sequence: CASSLGGERTQETQYF. The CDR3, as DNA: TGTGCCAGCAGCTTAGGTGGTGAAAGGACACAAGAGACCCAGTACTTC.

This clonotype was recorded a few times. The chain recombines TRBV20-1 with TRBJ1-6; D is ambiguous. Trimming shortened V by 3 bases and J by 10 bases, and 13 bases separated the two germline ends. This CDR3 spans 13 amino acids. Looked up from germline, CDR1 is DFQATT and CDR2 is SNEGSKA (reference sequence). CDR3 nucleotides: TGCAGTGCTAGCCCCAGAATAAGATCACCCCTCCACTTT. Translation: CSASPRIRSPLHF.

This clonotype occurred a few times. The gene calls are TRBV9 and TRBJ1-6; the D is unclear. Germline V gene sequence: CDR1 SGDLS, CDR2 YYNGEE. V lost 0 bases and J 11 bases, leaving 9 bases between the germline ends. The CDR3 is 13 residues long. DNA of the CDR3: TGTGCCAGCAGCGTAGATCAGGTGCCACCCCTCCACTTT. This sequence encodes CASSVDQVPPLHF. The full variable domain, completed using reference TRBV9 and TRBJ1-6, is DSGVTQTPKHLITATGQRVTLRCSPRSGDLSVYWYQQSLDQGLQFLIQYYNGEERAKGNILERFSAQQFPDLHSELNLSSLELGDSALYFCASSVDQVPPLHFGNGTRLTVT.

This clonotype was observed a few times. The V gene is TRBV7-9, the J gene TRBJ1-4; D remains ambiguous. From germline, CDR1 is SEHNR and CDR2 FQNEAQ (reference sequence). This CDR3 contains 14 residues. Trimming took off 4 bases at V and 8 bases at J, with 14 bases between the two ends. The CDR3 sequence: CASSSSATGEKLFF. CDR3 DNA: TGTGCCAGCAGCTCCTCAGCGACGGGGGAAAAACTGTTTTTT.

This clonotype was counted a few times. The J gene is TRBJ1-1, the V gene TRBV15; weak D call: TRBD1 (5 bases). Germline V gene lookup returns CDR1 LNHNV and CDR2 YYDKDF (reference sequence). This CDR3 spans 13 amino acids. The germline V and J ends were trimmed by 5 bases and 0 bases, with 7 bases remaining between them. CDR3 sequence (DNA): TGTGCCACCAGCGGGGCATTGAACACTGAAGCTTTCTTT. Translating gives CATSGALNTEAFF.

DNA of the CDR3: TGTGCCAGCAGCGGGGCACGGGGGGCCTACGAGCAGTACTTC. Translated: CASSGARGAYEQYF. This rearrangement joins TRBV5-4 to TRBJ2-7; 7 bases line up with TRBD2. Germline CDR1 SGHNT, CDR2 YYREEE (reference sequence). V lost 4 bases and J lost 2; bases outside the gene matches: 6. The CDR3 runs 14 residues.

The chain links TRBV5-1 to TRBJ2-1; 8 nucleotides match TRBD1. Trimming cost V 4 bases and J 5 bases; bases outside gene matches: 2. CDR3 length equals 13 residues. In germline, CDR1 is SGHRS, CDR2 YFSETQ. The CDR3 DNA sequence: TGCGCCAGCAGCACGGACAGGGACAATGAGCAGTTCTTC. Its protein product is CASSTDRDNEQFF.